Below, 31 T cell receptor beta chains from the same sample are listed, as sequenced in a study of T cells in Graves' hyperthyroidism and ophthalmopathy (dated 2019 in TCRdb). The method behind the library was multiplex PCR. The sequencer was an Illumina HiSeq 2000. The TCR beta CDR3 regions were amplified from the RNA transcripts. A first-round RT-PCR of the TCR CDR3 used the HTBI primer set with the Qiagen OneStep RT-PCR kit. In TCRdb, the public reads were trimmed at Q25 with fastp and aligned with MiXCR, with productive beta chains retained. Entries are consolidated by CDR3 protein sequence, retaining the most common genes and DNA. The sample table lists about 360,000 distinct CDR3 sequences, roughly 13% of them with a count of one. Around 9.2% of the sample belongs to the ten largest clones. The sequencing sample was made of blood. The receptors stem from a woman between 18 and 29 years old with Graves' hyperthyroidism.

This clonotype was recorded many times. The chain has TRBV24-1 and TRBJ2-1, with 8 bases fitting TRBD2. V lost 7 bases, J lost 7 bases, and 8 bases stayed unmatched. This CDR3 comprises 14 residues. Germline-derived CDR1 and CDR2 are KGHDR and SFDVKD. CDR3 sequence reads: CATSPGLAGNEQFF. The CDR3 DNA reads TGTGCCACCAGCCCTGGACTAGCCGGGAATGAGCAGTTCTTC.

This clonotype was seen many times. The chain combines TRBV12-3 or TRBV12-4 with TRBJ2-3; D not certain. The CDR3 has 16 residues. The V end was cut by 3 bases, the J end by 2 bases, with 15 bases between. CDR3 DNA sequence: TGTGCCAGCAGTTTGGGTGCGCTGGGGTCCACAGATACGCAGTATTTT. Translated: CASSLGALGSTDTQYF.

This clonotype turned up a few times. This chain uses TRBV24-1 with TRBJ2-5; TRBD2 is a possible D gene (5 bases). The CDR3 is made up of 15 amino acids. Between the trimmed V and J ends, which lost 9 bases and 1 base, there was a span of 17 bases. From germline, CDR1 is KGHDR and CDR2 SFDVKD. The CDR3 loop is CATALSRDFQETQYF. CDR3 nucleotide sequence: TGTGCCACCGCCCTCAGTCGGGATTTCCAAGAGACCCAGTACTTC.

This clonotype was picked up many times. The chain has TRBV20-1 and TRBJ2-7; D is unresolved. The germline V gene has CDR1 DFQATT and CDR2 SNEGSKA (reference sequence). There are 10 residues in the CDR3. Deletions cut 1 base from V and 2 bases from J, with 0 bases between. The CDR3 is CSARAYEQYF. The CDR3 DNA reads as TGCAGTGCTAGAGCCTACGAGCAGTACTTC.

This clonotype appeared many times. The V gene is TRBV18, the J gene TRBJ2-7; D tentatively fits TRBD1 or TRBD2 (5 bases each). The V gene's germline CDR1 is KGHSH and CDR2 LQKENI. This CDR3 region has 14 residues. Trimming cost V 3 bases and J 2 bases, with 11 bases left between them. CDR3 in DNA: TGTGCCAGCTCACCTCGGGACCTAGCCTACGAGCAGTACTTC. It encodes CASSPRDLAYEQYF.

The CDR3 loop reads CASSPRAGGEDTQYF. DNA for the CDR3: TGTGCCAGCAGCCCACGAGCGGGAGGGGAAGATACGCAGTATTTT. The rearrangement links TRBV7-9 to TRBJ2-3; the match to TRBD2 covers 10 bases. Per the germline V gene, CDR1 is SEHNR and CDR2 is FQNEAQ (reference sequence). This CDR3 region has 15 residues. The J segment lost 5 bases and the V segment lost 5 bases, leaving 7 bases of the junction unmatched.

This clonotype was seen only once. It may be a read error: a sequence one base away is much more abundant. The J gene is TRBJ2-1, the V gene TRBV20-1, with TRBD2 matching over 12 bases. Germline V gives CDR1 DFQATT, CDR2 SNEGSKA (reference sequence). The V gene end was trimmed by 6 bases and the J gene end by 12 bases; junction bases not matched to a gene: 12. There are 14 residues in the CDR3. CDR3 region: CSAATSGRKSGQFF. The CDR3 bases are TGCAGTGCGGCGACTAGCGGGAGAAAGAGTGGGCAGTTCTTC.

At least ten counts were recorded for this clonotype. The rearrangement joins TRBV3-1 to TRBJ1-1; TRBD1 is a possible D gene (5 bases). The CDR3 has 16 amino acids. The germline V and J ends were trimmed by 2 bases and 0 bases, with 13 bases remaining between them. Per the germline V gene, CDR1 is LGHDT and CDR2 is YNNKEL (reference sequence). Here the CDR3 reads CASSQSDKGMNTEAFF. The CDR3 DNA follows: TGTGCCAGCAGCCAATCAGACAAGGGGATGAACACTGAAGCTTTCTTT. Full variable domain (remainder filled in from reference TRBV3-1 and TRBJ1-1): DTAVSQTPKYLVTQMGNDKSIKCEQNLGHDTMYWYKQDSKKFLKIMFSYNNKELIINETVPNRFSPKSPDKAHLNLHINSLELGDSAVYFCASSQSDKGMNTEAFFGQGTRLTVV.

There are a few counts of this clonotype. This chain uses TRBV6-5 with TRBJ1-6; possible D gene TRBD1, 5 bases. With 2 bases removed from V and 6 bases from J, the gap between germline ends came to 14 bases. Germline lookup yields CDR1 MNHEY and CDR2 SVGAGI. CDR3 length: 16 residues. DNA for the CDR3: TGTGCCAGCAGTTACGGCGGGGGAACAATTAATTCACCCCTCCACTTT. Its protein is CASSYGGGTINSPLHF.

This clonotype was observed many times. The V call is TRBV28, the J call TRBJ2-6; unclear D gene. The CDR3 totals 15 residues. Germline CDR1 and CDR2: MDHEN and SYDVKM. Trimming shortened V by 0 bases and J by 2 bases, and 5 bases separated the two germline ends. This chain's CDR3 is CASSLWRTGANVLTF. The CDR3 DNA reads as TGTGCCAGCAGTTTATGGCGGACTGGGGCCAACGTCCTGACTTTC.

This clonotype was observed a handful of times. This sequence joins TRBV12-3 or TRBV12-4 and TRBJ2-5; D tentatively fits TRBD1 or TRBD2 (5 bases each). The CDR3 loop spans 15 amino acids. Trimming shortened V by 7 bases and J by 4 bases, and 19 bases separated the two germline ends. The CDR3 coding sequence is TGTGCCAGCACCCCGGGTTATGGGGGTTCAGAGACCCAGTACTTC. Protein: CASTPGYGGSETQYF.

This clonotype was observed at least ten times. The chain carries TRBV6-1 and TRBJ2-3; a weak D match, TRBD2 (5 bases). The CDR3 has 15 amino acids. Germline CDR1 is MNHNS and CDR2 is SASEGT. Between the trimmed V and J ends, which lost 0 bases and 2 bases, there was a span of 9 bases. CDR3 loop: CASSEARADTDTQYF. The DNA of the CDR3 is TGTGCCAGCAGTGAAGCGAGGGCTGACACAGATACGCAGTATTTT.

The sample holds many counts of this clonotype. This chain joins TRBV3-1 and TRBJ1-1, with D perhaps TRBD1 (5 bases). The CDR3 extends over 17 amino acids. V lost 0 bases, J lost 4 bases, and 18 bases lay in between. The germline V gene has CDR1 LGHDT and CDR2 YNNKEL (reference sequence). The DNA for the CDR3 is TGTGCCAGCAGCCAAGATTTAATGGGGCGGGGAGGCACTGAAGCTTTCTTT. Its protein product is CASSQDLMGRGGTEAFF. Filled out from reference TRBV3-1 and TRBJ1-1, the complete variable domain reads DTAVSQTPKYLVTQMGNDKSIKCEQNLGHDTMYWYKQDSKKFLKIMFSYNNKELIINETVPNRFSPKSPDKAHLNLHINSLELGDSAVYFCASSQDLMGRGGTEAFFGQGTRLTVV.

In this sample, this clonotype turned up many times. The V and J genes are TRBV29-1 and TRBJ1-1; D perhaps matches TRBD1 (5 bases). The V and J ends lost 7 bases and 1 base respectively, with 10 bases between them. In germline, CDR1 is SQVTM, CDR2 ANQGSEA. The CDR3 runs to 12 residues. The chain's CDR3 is CSAARANTEAFF. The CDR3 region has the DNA TGCAGCGCTGCCAGGGCGAACACTGAAGCTTTCTTT.

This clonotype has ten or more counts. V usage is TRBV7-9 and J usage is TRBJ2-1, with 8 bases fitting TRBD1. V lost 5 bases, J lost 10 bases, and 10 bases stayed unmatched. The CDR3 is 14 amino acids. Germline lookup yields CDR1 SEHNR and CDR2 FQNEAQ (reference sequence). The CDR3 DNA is TGTGCCAGCAGCCCGCCGACAGGGGAAGGCGAGCAGTTCTTC. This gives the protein CASSPPTGEGEQFF.

The CDR3 loop reads CASSWGTGAGNTIYF. CDR3 nucleotide sequence: TGTGCCAGCAGCTGGGGGACAGGGGCTGGAAACACCATATATTTT. This rearrangement joins TRBV5-6 to TRBJ1-3; 10 bases line up with TRBD1. The junction had 2 bases not matched to a gene; V was cut back by 3 bases and J by 2 bases. Germline V lookup: CDR1 SGHDT, CDR2 YYEEEE. The CDR3 is 15 residues long.

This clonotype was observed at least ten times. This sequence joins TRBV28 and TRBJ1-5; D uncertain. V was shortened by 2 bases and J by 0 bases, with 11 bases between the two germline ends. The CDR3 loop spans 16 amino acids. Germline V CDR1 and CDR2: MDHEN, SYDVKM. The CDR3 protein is CASSLRPGYSNQPQHF. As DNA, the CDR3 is TGTGCCAGCAGTTTAAGGCCAGGCTATAGCAATCAGCCCCAGCATTTT. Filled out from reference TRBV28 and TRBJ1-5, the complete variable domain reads DVKVTQSSRYLVKRTGEKVFLECVQDMDHENMFWYRQDPGLGLRLIYFSYDVKMKEKGDIPEGYSVSREKKERFSLILESASTNQTSMYLCASSLRPGYSNQPQHFGDGTRLSIL.

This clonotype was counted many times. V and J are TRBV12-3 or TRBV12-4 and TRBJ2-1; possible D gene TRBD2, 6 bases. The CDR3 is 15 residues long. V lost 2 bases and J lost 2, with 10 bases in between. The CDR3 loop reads CASSLSSGTYNEQFF. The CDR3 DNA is TGTGCCAGCAGTTTAAGTAGCGGTACCTACAATGAGCAGTTCTTC.

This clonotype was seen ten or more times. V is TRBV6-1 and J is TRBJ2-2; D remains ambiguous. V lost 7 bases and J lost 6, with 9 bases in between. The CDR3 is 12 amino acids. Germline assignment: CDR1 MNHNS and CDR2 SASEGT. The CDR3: CASNENPGELFF. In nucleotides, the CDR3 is TGTGCCAGCAACGAAAATCCCGGGGAGCTGTTTTTT.

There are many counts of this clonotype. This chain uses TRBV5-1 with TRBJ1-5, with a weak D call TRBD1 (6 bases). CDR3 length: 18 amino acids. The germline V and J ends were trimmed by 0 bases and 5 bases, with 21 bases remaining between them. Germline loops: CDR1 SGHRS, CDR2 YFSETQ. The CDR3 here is CASSLDPQGAASDQPQHF. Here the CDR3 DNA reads TGCGCCAGCAGCTTGGACCCACAGGGTGCGGCCTCGGATCAGCCCCAGCATTTT.

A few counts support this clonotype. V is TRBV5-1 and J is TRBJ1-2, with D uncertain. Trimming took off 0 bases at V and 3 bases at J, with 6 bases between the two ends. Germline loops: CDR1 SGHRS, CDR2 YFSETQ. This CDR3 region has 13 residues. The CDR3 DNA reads TGCGCCAGCAGCTTGGTACCAGACTATGGCTACACCTTC. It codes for CASSLVPDYGYTF.

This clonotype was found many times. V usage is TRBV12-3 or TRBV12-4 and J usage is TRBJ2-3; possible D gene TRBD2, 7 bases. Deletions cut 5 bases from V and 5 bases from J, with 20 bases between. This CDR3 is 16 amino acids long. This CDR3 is CASSPRAGAPQDTQYF. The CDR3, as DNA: TGTGCCAGCAGTCCAAGGGCGGGGGCGCCCCAAGATACGCAGTATTTT.

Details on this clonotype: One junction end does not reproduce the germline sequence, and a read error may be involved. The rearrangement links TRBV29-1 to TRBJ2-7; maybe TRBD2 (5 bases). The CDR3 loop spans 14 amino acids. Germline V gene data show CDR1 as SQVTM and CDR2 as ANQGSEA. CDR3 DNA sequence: TGCGGCGTTGAAGGATCGGGGAACTCCTACGAGCAGTACTTC. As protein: CGVEGSGNSYEQYF.

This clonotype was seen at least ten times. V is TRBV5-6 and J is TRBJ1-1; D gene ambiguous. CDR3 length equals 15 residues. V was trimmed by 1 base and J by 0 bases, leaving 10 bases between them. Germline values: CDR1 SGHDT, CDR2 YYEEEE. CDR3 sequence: CASSLLTALNTEAFF. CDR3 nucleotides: TGTGCCAGCAGCTTGTTAACAGCACTGAACACTGAAGCTTTCTTT. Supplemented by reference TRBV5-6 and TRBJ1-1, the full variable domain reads DAGVTQSPTHLIKTRGQQVTLRCSPKSGHDTVSWYQQALGQGPQFIFQYYEEEERQRGNFPDRFSGHQFPNYSSELNVNALLLGDSALYLCASSLLTALNTEAFFGQGTRLTVV.

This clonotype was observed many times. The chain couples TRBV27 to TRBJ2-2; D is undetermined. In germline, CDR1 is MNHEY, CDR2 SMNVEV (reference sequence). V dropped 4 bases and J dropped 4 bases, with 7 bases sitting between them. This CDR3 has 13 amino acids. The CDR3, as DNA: TGTGCCAGCAGTTCCGCCCTCACCGGGGAGCTGTTTTTT. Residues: CASSSALTGELFF.

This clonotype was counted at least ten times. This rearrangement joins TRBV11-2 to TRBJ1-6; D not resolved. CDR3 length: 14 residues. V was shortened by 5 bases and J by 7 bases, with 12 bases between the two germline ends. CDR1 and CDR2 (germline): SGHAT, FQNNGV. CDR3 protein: CASSIGRRNSPLHF. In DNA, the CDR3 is TGTGCCAGCAGCATAGGGCGGAGGAATTCACCCCTCCACTTT.

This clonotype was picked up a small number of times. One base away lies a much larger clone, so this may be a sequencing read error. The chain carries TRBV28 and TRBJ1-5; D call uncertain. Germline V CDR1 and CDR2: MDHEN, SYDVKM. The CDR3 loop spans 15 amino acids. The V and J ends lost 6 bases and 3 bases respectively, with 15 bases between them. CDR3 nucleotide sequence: TGTGCCAGCAGCGCCCTTGACACGACCAATCAGCCCCAGCATTTT. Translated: CASSALDTTNQPQHF.

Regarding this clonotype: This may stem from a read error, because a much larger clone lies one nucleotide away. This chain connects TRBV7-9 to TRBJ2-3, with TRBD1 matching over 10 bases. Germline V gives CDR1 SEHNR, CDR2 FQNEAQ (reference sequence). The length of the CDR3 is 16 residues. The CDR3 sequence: CASSYRTGGRGDAQYF. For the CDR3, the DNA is TGTGCCAGCAGCTATCGGACAGGGGGGAGAGGAGATGCGCAGTATTTT. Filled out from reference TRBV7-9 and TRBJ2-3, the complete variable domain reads DTGVSQNPRHKITKRGQNVTFRCDPISEHNRLYWYRQTLGQGPEFLTYFQNEAQLEKSRLLSDRFSAERPKGSFSTLEIQRTEQGDSAMYLCASSYRTGGRGDAQYFGPGTRLTVL.

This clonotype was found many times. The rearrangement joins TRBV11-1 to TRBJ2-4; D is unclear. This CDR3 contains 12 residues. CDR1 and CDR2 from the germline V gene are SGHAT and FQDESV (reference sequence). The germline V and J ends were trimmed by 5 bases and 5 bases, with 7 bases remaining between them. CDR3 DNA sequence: TGTGCCAGCAGCATTAGTCAAAACATTCAGTACTTC. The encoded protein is CASSISQNIQYF.

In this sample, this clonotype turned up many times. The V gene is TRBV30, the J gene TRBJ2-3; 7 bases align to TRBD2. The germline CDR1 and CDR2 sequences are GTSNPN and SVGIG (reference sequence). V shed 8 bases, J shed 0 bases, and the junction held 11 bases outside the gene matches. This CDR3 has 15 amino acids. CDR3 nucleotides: TGTGCCGTTTCCGAGGCTAGCGGTAGCACAGATACGCAGTATTTT. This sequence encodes CAVSEASGSTDTQYF. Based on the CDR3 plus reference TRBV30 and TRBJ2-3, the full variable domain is SQTIHQWPATLVQPVGSPLSLECTVEGTSNPNLYWYRQAAGRGLQLLFYSVGIGQISSEVPQNLSASRPQDRQFILSSKKLLLSDSGFYLCAVSEASGSTDTQYFGPGTRLTVL.

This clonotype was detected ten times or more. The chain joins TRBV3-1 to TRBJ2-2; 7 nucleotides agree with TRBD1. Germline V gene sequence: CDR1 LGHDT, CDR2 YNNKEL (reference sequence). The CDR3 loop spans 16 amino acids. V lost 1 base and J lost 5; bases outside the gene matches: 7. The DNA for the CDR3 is TGTGCCAGCAGCCAAGGCGTAGGGGGCCGGACCGGGGAGCTGTTTTTT. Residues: CASSQGVGGRTGELFF.